A selection of T cell receptor beta chains follows, all from one sample in a study of T cell responses to AZD1222 COVID-19 vaccine. Libraries were prepared by immunoSEQ multiplex PCR; TCRdb keeps only in-frame clonotypes and omits some of them. The table includes 120,000 to 150,000 clones, around 90% detected once. The sample was peripheral blood, taken 28 days after the second dose of the MenACWY control vaccine. These receptors were obtained from an adult who received the MenACWY meningococcal vaccine as a control. Each CDR3 is given with its conserved first and last residue. A D gene is named only where the DNA matches it firmly. Clone sizes are given selectively: once, few, many, or a class where the clone is expanded.

CDR3	DNA	size	D	V	J
CASSYSGGSYEQYF	TGTGCCAGCAGTTACTCGGGAGGCTCCTACGAGCAGTACTTC	NA	NA	TRBV6-2/TRBV6-3	TRBJ2-7
CASSIYGFYNEQFF	TGTGCCAGCAGTATCTACGGATTCTACAATGAGCAGTTCTTC	NA	NA	TRBV27	TRBJ2-1
CASSPWDTGELFF	TGTGCCAGCAGCCCTTGGGACACCGGGGAGCTGTTTTTT	NA	NA	TRBV7-3	TRBJ2-2
CASSRVTSLGNEQFF	TGCGCCAGCAGCCGAGTCACTAGCCTGGGCAATGAGCAGTTCTTC	NA	NA	TRBV5-1	TRBJ2-1
CASTITWTGSYGYTF	TGTGCCAGTACAATCACCTGGACAGGGAGCTATGGCTACACCTTC	NA	TRBD1	TRBV19	TRBJ1-2
CASSQVEGRPQHF	TGTGCCAGCAGCCAAGTGGAGGGTCGGCCCCAGCATTTT	NA	NA	TRBV3-1/TRBV3-2	TRBJ1-5
CASSIGVQGSDTQYF	TGTGCCAGTAGTATAGGAGTCCAGGGTTCAGATACGCAGTATTTT	NA	NA	TRBV19	TRBJ2-3
CASSPDGGALQETQYF	TGTGCCAGCAGTCCCGACGGGGGCGCCCTACAAGAGACCCAGTACTTC	NA	NA	TRBV5-5	TRBJ2-5
CASSFSSGTGNSYEQYF	TGTGCCAGCAGCTTCTCCTCCGGGACAGGGAACTCCTACGAGCAGTACTTC	NA	TRBD1	TRBV7-8	TRBJ2-7
CASSLGGRGGAEQYF	TGTGCCAGCAGCTTAGGTGGGCGGGGGGGAGCGGAGCAGTACTTC	once	TRBD2	TRBV7-6	TRBJ2-7
CASSLEGLYEKLFF	TGTGCCAGCAGCTTGGAGGGGTTGTACGAAAAACTGTTTTTT	NA	NA	TRBV5-5	TRBJ1-4
CATSREGPPNEKLFF	TGTGCCACCAGCAGAGAAGGCCCCCCAAATGAAAAACTGTTTTTT	once	NA	TRBV15	TRBJ1-4
CASSAVGGNYEQYF	TGCGCCAGCAGCGCGGTAGGCGGAAATTACGAGCAGTACTTC	NA	NA	TRBV5-1	TRBJ2-7
CASSLSSWSQKLFF	TGTGCCAGCAGTTTGAGTAGTTGGAGCCAAAAACTGTTTTTT	NA	NA	TRBV28	TRBJ1-4
CAISESRTSGRKDTQYF	TGTGCCATCAGTGAGTCTAGGACTAGCGGGAGGAAAGATACGCAGTATTTT	once	TRBD2	TRBV10-3	TRBJ2-3
CASSQGWGNEKLFF	TGTGCCAGCAGCCAAGGATGGGGGAACGAAAAACTGTTTTTT	once	NA	TRBV3-1/TRBV3-2	TRBJ1-4
CASSPSGTGVVAFF	TGTGCCAGCAGCCCGTCCGGGACAGGGGTGGTAGCTTTCTTT	NA	TRBD1	TRBV5-6	TRBJ1-1
CATGQVALPHYGYTF	TGTGCCACCGGACAGGTGGCCCTCCCCCATTATGGCTACACCTTC	NA	TRBD1	TRBV27	TRBJ1-2
CASSFIRGGLYEQYF	TGTGCCAGCAGCTTTATCAGGGGGGGCCTCTACGAGCAGTACTTC	NA	NA	TRBV7-2	TRBJ2-7
CASSYDWEQYF	TGTGCCAGCAGTTACGACTGGGAGCAGTACTTC	NA	NA	TRBV6-6	TRBJ2-7
CASSLEADRSTYGYTF	TGTGCCAGCAGCTTAGAGGCTGACAGGTCTACCTATGGCTACACCTTC	once	NA	TRBV7-9	TRBJ1-2
CASSSSGLANYGYTF	TGTGCCAGCAGTTCCTCGGGGCTTGCTAACTATGGCTACACCTTC	NA	NA	TRBV6-5	TRBJ1-2
CASSLQENYGYTF	TGCGCCAGCAGCTTGCAGGAAAACTATGGCTACACCTTC	NA	NA	TRBV5-1	TRBJ1-2
CASSLWVWGGNSPLHF	TGTGCCAGCAGTTTGTGGGTATGGGGAGGTAATTCACCCCTCCACTTT	few	NA	TRBV28	TRBJ1-6
CASSQHANTGELFF	TGCGCCAGCAGCCAACACGCGAACACCGGGGAGCTGTTTTTT	once	NA	TRBV4-3	TRBJ2-2
CSVIGGPRSYNEQFF	TGCAGCGTTATCGGGGGGCCTAGATCCTACAATGAGCAGTTCTTC	NA	NA	TRBV29-1	TRBJ2-1
CASSPGGETQYF	TGCGCCAGCAGCCCCGGGGGAGAGACCCAGTACTTC	NA	NA	TRBV4-1	TRBJ2-5
CASSQVPLPGLAGDTDTQYF	TGTGCCAGCAGCCAAGTTCCCCTGCCGGGACTAGCGGGGGACACAGATACGCAGTATTTT	once	TRBD2	TRBV3-1/TRBV3-2	TRBJ2-3
CASSYRQGGKGYTF	TGTGCCAGCAGTTACAGACAGGGTGGAAAAGGCTACACCTTC	NA	TRBD1	TRBV6-2/TRBV6-3	TRBJ1-2
CASSYAGTGYEQYF	TGTGCCAGCAGCTACGCCGGGACAGGCTACGAGCAGTACTTC	NA	TRBD1	TRBV11-2	TRBJ2-7
CASSLPRGTGDAQYF	TGTGCCAGCAGCCTACCAAGGGGGACAGGGGACGCGCAGTACTTC	NA	TRBD1	TRBV7-2	TRBJ2-7
CASRFSTLSGNTIYF	TGTGCCAGCAGGTTTTCAACCCTCTCTGGAAACACCATATATTTT	NA	NA	TRBV28	TRBJ1-3
CASSSLWDSYTF	TGTGCCAGCAGCAGCCTCTGGGATAGCTACACCTTC	NA	NA	TRBV25-1	TRBJ1-2
CASRPQGRNTEAFF	TGTGCCAGCAGACCACAGGGTCGGAACACTGAAGCTTTCTTT	NA	NA	TRBV5-4	TRBJ1-1
CASSPRGTGAGGQYF	TGCGCCAGCAGCCCACGCGGGACCGGGGCGGGGGGGCAGTACTTC	NA	TRBD2	TRBV5-1	TRBJ2-7
CASKPTGGFYNEQFF	TGTGCCAGCAAACCGACAGGGGGGTTTTACAATGAGCAGTTCTTC	NA	TRBD1	TRBV2	TRBJ2-1
CASSFGQVVNYGYTF	TGTGCCAGCAGCTTTGGCCAGGTCGTTAACTATGGCTACACCTTC	NA	NA	TRBV7-2	TRBJ1-2
CASSLEVAGGRREQYF	TGTGCCAGCAGCTTGGAGGTAGCGGGAGGGCGGCGGGAGCAGTACTTC	NA	TRBD2	TRBV5-4	TRBJ2-7
CASTVYRVNTEAFF	TGTGCCAGCACGGTCTACAGGGTGAACACTGAAGCTTTCTTT	NA	NA	TRBV2	TRBJ1-1
CASSPGARGEKLFF	TGTGCCAGCAGCCCCGGGGCCAGGGGCGAAAAACTGTTTTTT	NA	NA	TRBV7-9	TRBJ1-4
CASSIFNTEAFF	TGTGCCAGCAGTATCTTTAACACTGAAGCTTTCTTT	NA	NA	TRBV28	TRBJ1-1
CASSLVGTSGEQYF	TGTGCCAGCAGCTTGGTCGGGACTAGTGGCGAGCAGTACTTC	NA	TRBD2	TRBV11-2	TRBJ2-7
CASSQGYGYTF	TGTGCCAGCAGCCAGGGCTATGGCTACACCTTC	NA	NA	TRBV3-1/TRBV3-2	TRBJ1-2
CASTSRARNSPLHF	TGTGCCAGCACCTCAAGGGCCCGTAATTCACCCCTCCACTTT	NA	NA	TRBV9	TRBJ1-6
CSGRQLVNTEAFF	TGCAGCGGGCGACAGCTCGTCAACACTGAAGCTTTCTTT	NA	NA	TRBV29-1	TRBJ1-1
CGEPPRCFHQPQHF	TGTGGGGAGCCCCCCAGGTGTTTTCATCAGCCCCAGCATTTT	NA	NA	TRBV19	TRBJ1-5
CASQTGGAYNEQFF	TGCGCCAGCCAGACAGGGGGCGCCTACAATGAGCAGTTCTTC	NA	TRBD1	TRBV5-1	TRBJ2-1
CASSVQVETQYF	TGTGCCAGCAGTGTCCAGGTGGAGACCCAGTACTTC	few	NA	TRBV12-3/TRBV12-4	TRBJ2-5
CASSFQSDRPNQPQHF	TGTGCCAGCAGCTTTCAATCCGACAGACCCAATCAGCCCCAGCATTTT	NA	NA	TRBV5-5	TRBJ1-5
CATSETGLAFTDTQYF	TGTGCCACCAGTGAAACGGGACTAGCATTCACAGATACGCAGTATTTT	NA	TRBD2	TRBV24-1	TRBJ2-3
CAWSFAGYEQYF	TGTGCCTGGAGTTTTGCAGGCTACGAGCAGTACTTC	once	NA	TRBV30	TRBJ2-7
CASSKPGGQEEGYTF	TGTGCCAGCAGCAAACCGGGAGGACAAGAGGAGGGCTACACCTTC	NA	NA	TRBV5-8	TRBJ1-2
CASSPSINEKLFF	TGTGCCAGCAGCCCAAGCATAAATGAAAAACTGTTTTTT	NA	NA	TRBV16	TRBJ1-4
CASSQGPRPGLAGEQYF	TGTGCCAGCAGCCAAGGCCCCAGACCGGGACTAGCGGGCGAGCAGTACTTC	NA	TRBD2	TRBV5-4	TRBJ2-7
CASSPAGGDEQYF	TGCGCCAGCAGCCCCGCGGGGGGGGACGAGCAGTACTTC	NA	TRBD2	TRBV4-3	TRBJ2-7